These 32 T cell receptor beta chains came from one sample sequenced in a study of neoadjuvant anti-PD-1 for oral cavity cancer. Data came from immunoSEQ multiplex PCR; TCRdb stores just in-frame clones and leaves some out. The table has fewer than 40,000 clones, 85% to 90% seen once; the top ten hold 3.5% to 4.5%. The sample was PBMCs, taken before nivolumab (anti-PD-1) treatment. The receptors come from a person between 40 and 85 years old with oral cavity squamous cell carcinoma.

This chain links TRBV6-6 with TRBJ1-4; D perhaps matches TRBD1 (6 bases). The CDR3 runs to 14 residues. Germline loops: CDR1 MNHNY, CDR2 SVGAGI (reference sequence). V was cut by 2 bases and J by 7 bases, with 11 bases left in between. The CDR3 spells CASSYGTNFEKLFF. The DNA of the CDR3 is TGTGCCAGCAGTTACGGGACAAATTTTGAAAAACTGTTTTTT.

J is TRBJ2-1 and V is TRBV14; D is unclear. V dropped 2 bases and J dropped 5 bases, with 7 bases sitting between them. Germline V gene lookup returns CDR1 SGHDN and CDR2 FVKESK. This CDR3 contains 13 residues. The CDR3 DNA is TGTGCCAGCAGCCAAAGGAAGAACAATGAGCAGTTCTTC. Protein sequence: CASSQRKNNEQFF.

The rearrangement links TRBV21-1 to TRBJ2-7; TRBD2 is the table's D call, not checked against the DNA. TRBV21-1 is deemed a pseudogene. The CDR3 contains 15 residues. In DNA form, the CDR3 reads TGTGCCAGCAGCAGAGCGAGGCACCAGACCTACGAGCAGTACTTC. Amino acid sequence: CASSRARHQTYEQYF.

This chain connects TRBV19 to TRBJ1-1; possible D gene TRBD1, 6 bases. This CDR3 has 12 residues. Trimming took off 4 bases at V and 7 bases at J, with 10 bases between the two ends. CDR1 is LNHDA and CDR2 is SQIVND in the germline V gene (reference sequence). CDR3 nucleotide sequence: TGTGCCAGTAGTAGAGGGGGTTTTGAAGCTTTCTTT. Its protein is CASSRGGFEAFF.

V and J are TRBV11-3 and TRBJ2-3; 8 bases map to TRBD2. The CDR3 length is 14 residues. The germline V gene has CDR1 SGHNT and CDR2 YENEEA. Trimming cost V 4 bases and J 5 bases; bases outside gene matches: 5. Here the CDR3 reads CASSSAGAEDTQYF. The DNA of the CDR3 is TGTGCCAGCAGCTCAGCGGGGGCGGAAGATACGCAGTATTTT.

The chain combines TRBV6-1 with TRBJ1-3; D is undetermined. Trimming stripped 3 bases from V and 3 bases from J, with 12 bases between. The CDR3 has 15 residues. From germline, CDR1 is MNHNS and CDR2 SASEGT. In nucleotides, the CDR3 is TGTGCCAGCAGTGAGAGGGAACCGGGTGGAAACACCATATATTTT. Encoded protein: CASSEREPGGNTIYF.

Only one count was recorded for this clone. The chain uses TRBV4-3 and TRBJ2-2; D not certain. The CDR3 runs 15 residues. Trimming left V 0 bases short and J 6 bases short, with 11 bases between. The V gene's germline CDR1 is LGHNA and CDR2 YSLEER. In DNA, the CDR3 is TGCGCCAGCAGCCAAGATTCCCTAGTCCCCGGGGAGCTGTTTTTT. Translation gives CASSQDSLVPGELFF.

This clone occurred a few times. The genes are TRBV7-8 and TRBJ1-5, with unresolved D. Germline V gives CDR1 SGHVS, CDR2 FQNEAQ. This CDR3 is built from 15 residues. V was pared by 2 bases and J by 3 bases, with 11 bases between. The CDR3 spells CASSLTRAYNQPQHF. CDR3 nucleotides: TGTGCCAGCAGCTTAACCCGGGCCTACAATCAGCCCCAGCATTTT. The entire variable domain, with the rest obtained from reference TRBV7-8 and TRBJ1-5, is as follows: GAGVSQSPRYKVAKRGQDVALRCDPISGHVSLFWYQQALGQGPEFLTYFQNEAQLDKSGLPSDRFFAERPEGSVSTLKIQRTQQEDSAVYLCASSLTRAYNQPQHFGDGTRLSIL.

The genes are TRBV27 and TRBJ2-1, with 7 bases matching TRBD1. This CDR3 spans 15 amino acids. The germline CDR1 and CDR2 sequences are MNHEY and SMNVEV (reference sequence). V shed 6 bases and J 2 bases; nucleotides not matched to a gene: 7. The CDR3 DNA follows: TGTGCCAGCAGACCCTGGGGACAGACCTACAATGAGCAGTTCTTC. Translating gives CASRPWGQTYNEQFF.

The genes are TRBV4-1 and TRBJ1-5; 8 nucleotides line up with TRBD1. V shed 0 bases, J shed 5 bases, and the junction held 6 bases outside the gene matches. Per germline, CDR1 MGHRA and CDR2 YSYEKL. CDR3 length: 16 residues. The CDR3 DNA is TGCGCCAGCAGCCAAGATCGGGGGACAGGAGATCAGCCCCAGCATTTT. Translated, it gives CASSQDRGTGDQPQHF.

The chain joins TRBV7-3 to TRBJ2-3; 8 bases agree with TRBD2. V was pared by 2 bases and J by 4 bases, with 5 bases of the junction left unmatched. The length of the CDR3 is 15 residues. Germline CDR1 is SGHTA and CDR2 is FQGTGA. In nucleotides, the CDR3 is TGTGCCAGCAGCTTACTCGGGGGGGCTTCAGATACGCAGTATTTT. It specifies CASSLLGGASDTQYF.

The DNA for the CDR3 is TGCAGCGACAGGCTAGCGGGGGGGTACAATGAGCAGTTCTTC. It translates to CSDRLAGGYNEQFF. The chain recombines TRBV29-1 with TRBJ2-1; TRBD2 aligns across 12 bases. The length of the CDR3 is 14 residues. The germline gives CDR1 SQVTM, CDR2 ANQGSEA. V lost 7 bases to trimming and J lost 4 bases; unmatched junction nucleotides: 5.

The chain carries TRBV28 and TRBJ2-7, with a possible D match to TRBD1 (5 bases). Germline V gene lookup returns CDR1 MDHEN and CDR2 SYDVKM. The CDR3 covers 13 residues. V dropped 4 bases and J dropped 0 bases, with 7 bases sitting between them. The CDR3 protein is CASSWGISYEQYF. CDR3 bases: TGTGCCAGCAGTTGGGGCATCTCCTACGAGCAGTACTTC.

This chain links TRBV28 with TRBJ1-4; D possibly corresponds to TRBD1 (6 bases). V lost 4 bases and J lost 0, with 24 bases in between. Germline assignment: CDR1 MDHEN and CDR2 SYDVKM. This CDR3 contains 20 residues. The DNA for the CDR3 is TGTGCCAGCAGTTCACCCCTAGGGGGAGACGTAGTTGCAACTAATGAAAAACTGTTTTTT. It codes for CASSSPLGGDVVATNEKLFF.

The chain employs TRBV7-2 and TRBJ2-7; 7 bases fit TRBD2. Germline lookup yields CDR1 SGHTA and CDR2 FQGNSA. The CDR3 runs 14 residues. Trimming cost V 5 bases and J 1 base; bases outside gene matches: 5. The CDR3 nucleotides are TGTGCCAGCAGCGCCCGACTAGCATCCTACGAGCAGTACTTC. This gives the protein CASSARLASYEQYF.

This chain links TRBV6-1 with TRBJ1-1, with no clear D. This CDR3 comprises 14 residues. Trimming shortened V by 0 bases and J by 3 bases, and 8 bases separated the two germline ends. The germline CDR1 and CDR2 sequences are MNHNS and SASEGT. CDR3 protein: CASSEARRDTEAFF. The CDR3 nucleotides read TGTGCCAGCAGTGAAGCACGGAGGGACACTGAAGCTTTCTTT.

The rearrangement uses TRBV5-1 and TRBJ2-7, with a weak D call TRBD1 (5 bases). Germline CDR1 is SGHRS and CDR2 is YFSETQ. The CDR3 has 14 residues. With 4 bases removed from V and 2 bases from J, the gap between germline ends came to 13 bases. CDR3 amino acids: CASSTQTDTYEQYF. CDR3 DNA sequence: TGCGCCAGCAGCACTCAGACGGACACCTACGAGCAGTACTTC.

The V gene is TRBV29-1, the J gene TRBJ2-7, with TRBD1 matching over 9 bases. Germline trimming cut 6 bases from V and 3 bases from J; bases unmatched to any gene: 6. Germline V CDR1 and CDR2: SQVTM, ANQGSEA. There are 13 residues in the CDR3. CDR3 sequence (DNA): TGCAGCGTCTCGACAGGGGGGAGCTACGAGCAGTACTTC. Amino acid sequence: CSVSTGGSYEQYF.

V usage is TRBV5-6 and J usage is TRBJ1-4; D is ambiguous. V gave up 1 base and J gave up 3 bases, with 10 bases separating them. Germline V gene sequence: CDR1 SGHDT, CDR2 YYEEEE. This CDR3 has 15 amino acids. The CDR3 nucleotides read TGTGCCAGCAGCTTGATGGGCCCGTCTAATGAAAAACTGTTTTTT. Protein sequence: CASSLMGPSNEKLFF.

The V call is TRBV7-8, the J call TRBJ1-5; D may be TRBD1 (6 bases). V was trimmed by 1 base and J by 5 bases, leaving 12 bases between them. The CDR3 is 15 amino acids. CDR1 is SGHVS, CDR2 FQNEAQ, per germline. This CDR3 is CASSLDRDTYQPQHF. The CDR3 DNA follows: TGTGCCAGCAGCTTAGACCGGGACACCTATCAGCCCCAGCATTTT.

The chain uses TRBV5-5 and TRBJ1-4, with 7 nucleotides matching TRBD1. Germline V gene sequence: CDR1 SGHKS, CDR2 YYEKEE (reference sequence). CDR3 length: 16 amino acids. Trimming cost V 6 bases and J 5 bases; bases outside gene matches: 13. The CDR3 DNA reads TGTGCCAGCACCGACCTACCGGGACAGTCGAATGAAAAACTGTTTTTT. It yields the protein CASTDLPGQSNEKLFF.

The count of this clone is one. The chain links TRBV30 to TRBJ1-2, with 9 positions matching TRBD1. There are 13 residues in the CDR3. With 3 bases clipped from V and 4 bases from J, the junction kept 3 bases outside the gene matches. Per the germline V gene, CDR1 is GTSNPN and CDR2 is SVGIG (reference sequence). CDR3: CAWSLQGAYGYTF. The CDR3 DNA follows: TGTGCCTGGAGCTTACAGGGGGCCTATGGCTACACCTTC.

The chain links TRBV2 to TRBJ2-2; 8 bases map to TRBD1. Per the germline V gene, CDR1 is SNHLY and CDR2 is FYNNEI. V shed 6 bases, J shed 2 bases, and the junction held 5 bases outside the gene matches. The CDR3 is 15 residues long. In DNA, the CDR3 is TGTGCCAGCAGAGACAGGGGACTTAACACCGGGGAGCTGTTTTTT. Amino acid sequence: CASRDRGLNTGELFF.

This chain links TRBV6-1 with TRBJ2-3; D ambiguous. Germline loops: CDR1 MNHNS, CDR2 SASEGT. This CDR3 spans 14 amino acids. Trimming cost V 4 bases and J 1 base, with 9 bases left between them. The CDR3 sequence: CASSVGLGTDTQYF. The CDR3 DNA reads TGTGCCAGCAGTGTTGGGTTGGGCACAGATACGCAGTATTTT.

V and J are TRBV5-1 and TRBJ1-2; maybe TRBD1 (6 bases). The V and J ends lost 3 bases and 8 bases respectively, with 14 bases between them. Germline CDR1 and CDR2: SGHRS and YFSETQ. The CDR3 is made up of 13 amino acids. The CDR3 spells CASSSRGGRGYTF. The CDR3 DNA sequence: TGCGCCAGCAGCTCCAGGGGAGGTAGAGGCTACACCTTC.

V usage is TRBV6-1 and J usage is TRBJ2-3; D gene uncertain. Germline V CDR1 and CDR2: MNHNS, SASEGT. CDR3 size: 12 residues. The ends were cut back, 6 bases at V and 4 bases at J, with 8 bases in the middle. The DNA for the CDR3 is TGTGCCAGCAGCTGGGGTCCAGATACGCAGTATTTT. Protein sequence: CASSWGPDTQYF.

The sample holds one count of this clone. The chain has TRBV6-6 and TRBJ1-2; TRBD1 is a possible D gene (5 bases). The CDR3 is 12 residues long. Per the germline V gene, CDR1 is MNHNY and CDR2 is SVGAGI (reference sequence). V was shortened by 7 bases and J by 9 bases, with 15 bases between the two germline ends. The CDR3 spells CASKSTRGRYTF. The CDR3 nucleotides read TGTGCCAGCAAGTCGACTCGGGGCCGCTACACCTTC.

V is TRBV7-2 and J is TRBJ2-2; 7 bases match TRBD2. After removal of 2 bases from V and 0 bases from J, the junction contained 9 bases not matched to a gene. This CDR3 is built from 18 residues. Germline CDR1 and CDR2: SGHTA and FQGNSA. The CDR3 nucleotides read TGTGCCAGCAGCTTACGGTGGCTAGCGGACCCGAACACCGGGGAGCTGTTTTTT. This gives the protein CASSLRWLADPNTGELFF.

The chain is built from TRBV14 and TRBJ2-7; TRBD1 or TRBD2 may be the D gene (6 bases each). Germline V gives CDR1 SGHDN, CDR2 FVKESK. Deletions cut 3 bases from V and 0 bases from J, with 18 bases between. CDR3 length: 17 residues. The CDR3 bases are TGTGCCAGCAGCCATATCGGGGGCCCAACCAACTCCTACGAGCAGTACTTC. This encodes CASSHIGGPTNSYEQYF.

About this clone itself: This specimen includes other DNA sequences encoding the same CDR3. V usage is TRBV19 and J usage is TRBJ1-1; a possible D gene is TRBD1 (5 bases). This CDR3 is 13 amino acids long. CDR1 LNHDA and CDR2 SQIVND come from the germline V gene (reference sequence). Between the trimmed V and J ends, which lost 5 bases and 0 bases, there was a span of 7 bases. The CDR3, as DNA: TGTGCCAGTAGTCAGACAGTGAACACTGAAGCTTTCTTT. Its protein product is CASSQTVNTEAFF. Complete variable domain (other parts from reference TRBV19 and TRBJ1-1): DGGITQSPKYLFRKEGQNVTLSCEQNLNHDAMYWYRQDPGQGLRLIYYSQIVNDFQKGDIAEGYSVSREKKESFPLTVTSAQKNPTAFYLCASSQTVNTEAFFGQGTRLTVV.

The rearrangement links TRBV5-4 to TRBJ1-2; D perhaps matches TRBD1 (5 bases). This CDR3 has 12 residues. With 9 bases removed from V and 4 bases from J, the gap between germline ends came to 13 bases. Germline lookup yields CDR1 SGHNT and CDR2 YYREEE (reference sequence). Here the CDR3 reads CAIMQGGYGYTF. The CDR3 region has the DNA TGTGCCATAATGCAGGGAGGCTATGGCTACACCTTC. The variable domain in full, with the rest retrieved from reference TRBV5-4 and TRBJ1-2, is ETGVTQSPTHLIKTRGQQVTLRCSSQSGHNTVSWYQQALGQGPQFIFQYYREEENGRGNFPPRFSGLQFPNYSSELNVNALELDDSALYLCAIMQGGYGYTFGSGTRLTVV.

The chain is built from TRBV6-4 and TRBJ2-1; a possible D gene is TRBD2 (5 bases). Germline CDR1 and CDR2: MRHNA and SNTAGT. The length of the CDR3 is 13 residues. The V end lost 4 bases, the J end lost 8 bases, and 12 bases lay between the germline ends. The CDR3 protein is CASSVGSEDEQFF. The DNA for the CDR3 is TGTGCCAGCAGTGTTGGTAGCGAAGATGAGCAGTTCTTC.